Reported below is one T cell receptor beta chain. Its antigen remains unidentified. These data come from a study of cytomegalovirus exposure and HLA in healthy donors. Study-wide results and caveats: The authors assumed roughly uniform sequencing depth across donors for presence/absence analyses.

Primers included in the PCR were 60 Vbeta and 13 Jbeta primers. The data were produced by immunoSEQ multiplex PCR, yet TCRdb's version contains in-frame clones alone and is incomplete. This table has 80,000 to 100,000 clones, 55% to 85% appearing once. V gave up 0 bases and J gave up 5 bases, with 10 bases separating them. The germline V gene has CDR1 SNHLY and CDR2 FYNNEI. The length of the CDR3 is 14 residues. The sequenced sample consisted of PBMCs. The receptor was derived from a woman between 18 and 29 years old in good health and CMV-seropositive. This chain links TRBV2 with TRBJ1-1; D is perhaps TRBD1 (5 bases). The CDR3 region is CASSEAEGRTEAFF. For the CDR3, the DNA is TGTGCCAGCAGTGAAGCGGAGGGGAGAACTGAAGCTTTCTTT.